One sample yielded the 23 T cell receptor beta chains listed below, sequenced in a study of blood T cell repertoires in COVID-19. Generated by immunoSEQ multiplex PCR, the TCRdb table keeps only in-frame clones and is missing some. The repertoire holds over 85,000 clones, with 80% to 95% as singletons. Sequencing was performed on peripheral blood. The origin of the receptors is a human donor with active COVID-19. The donor label of this sample is uncertain.

The CDR3 DNA reads as TGTGCCAGCAAAAGTACAGAGAACACCGGGGAGCTGTTTTTT. As protein: CASKSTENTGELFF. V is TRBV7-9 and J is TRBJ2-2, with unresolved D. From germline, CDR1 is SEHNR and CDR2 FQNEAQ (reference sequence). The V gene lost 7 bases and the J gene lost 1 base, with 10 bases spanning the gap. The CDR3 is made up of 14 amino acids.

The gene calls are TRBV6-2 or TRBV6-3 and TRBJ1-4; D unclear. The CDR3 totals 12 residues. The germline V and J ends were trimmed by 5 bases and 11 bases, with 12 bases remaining between them. Looked up from germline, CDR1 is MNHEY and CDR2 is SVGEGT. The CDR3 spells CASSTPFGKLFF. CDR3 sequence (DNA): TGTGCCAGCAGTACTCCATTCGGGAAACTGTTTTTT.

The chain recombines TRBV9 with TRBJ2-4; D gene ambiguous. The V end was cut by 4 bases, the J end by 1 base, with 24 bases between. The CDR3 covers 19 residues. Germline CDR1 is SGDLS and CDR2 is YYNGEE. The CDR3 reads CASSSRQRPAFWAKNIQYF. The CDR3 nucleotides read TGTGCCAGCAGCTCACGACAAAGACCTGCCTTTTGGGCCAAAAACATTCAGTACTTC.

The V call is TRBV5-4, the J call TRBJ2-1; 9 bases line up with TRBD2. Per the germline V gene, CDR1 is SGHNT and CDR2 is YYREEE (reference sequence). After removal of 4 bases from V and 6 bases from J, the junction contained 11 bases not matched to a gene. This CDR3 is built from 16 residues. This chain's CDR3 is CASSVTALAGTNEQFF. The CDR3 DNA reads as TGTGCCAGCAGCGTGACGGCGCTAGCGGGGACCAATGAGCAGTTCTTC. Based on the CDR3 plus reference TRBV5-4 and TRBJ2-1, the full variable domain is ETGVTQSPTHLIKTRGQQVTLRCSSQSGHNTVSWYQQALGQGPQFIFQYYREEENGRGNFPPRFSGLQFPNYSSELNVNALELDDSALYLCASSVTALAGTNEQFFGPGTRLTVL.

The V call is TRBV2, the J call TRBJ2-5; the D is unclear. Per the germline V gene, CDR1 is SNHLY and CDR2 is FYNNEI. The length of the CDR3 is 17 residues. Trimming cost V 7 bases and J 5 bases, with 26 bases left between them. The CDR3 bases are TGTGCCAGCATCGGTCCTTTGTGGGTCAGGAACGAGGAGACCCAGTACTTC. As protein: CASIGPLWVRNEETQYF.

The rearrangement uses TRBV3-1 (or the pseudogene TRBV3-2) and TRBJ2-5; perhaps TRBD2 as D (5 bases). The germline V gene has CDR1 LGHDT and CDR2 YNNKEL (reference sequence). This CDR3 spans 18 amino acids. Trimming removed 4 bases at V and 0 bases at J, with 21 bases between. The CDR3: CASSPLEVGEGYQETQYF. The CDR3 nucleotides are TGTGCCAGCAGCCCCTTAGAGGTGGGCGAGGGCTACCAAGAGACCCAGTACTTC.

The CDR3 region is CASSSSTGGTEAFF. CDR3 nucleotide sequence: TGCGCCAGCAGCAGCTCGACAGGGGGCACTGAAGCTTTCTTT. V usage is TRBV5-1 and J usage is TRBJ1-1; TRBD1 matches 9 bases. The CDR3 is 14 residues long. Germline trimming cut 4 bases from V and 4 bases from J; bases unmatched to any gene: 5. Germline loops: CDR1 SGHRS, CDR2 YFSETQ.

The chain is built from TRBV5-6 and TRBJ1-2, with unresolved D. The V gene's germline CDR1 is SGHDT and CDR2 YYEEEE. Trimming pared 3 bases from V and 4 bases from J, leaving 22 bases between. The CDR3 runs 17 residues. DNA of the CDR3: TGTGCCAGCAGCTCCGGACTTGTCCAAGCCGGAGGCTATGGCTACACCTTC. This translates into CASSSGLVQAGGYGYTF.

This clone was seen once. V is TRBV7-2 and J is TRBJ1-1, with D unresolved. Germline CDR1 is SGHTA and CDR2 is FQGNSA. The germline V and J ends were trimmed by 5 bases and 3 bases, with 10 bases remaining between them. The CDR3 is made up of 13 amino acids. CDR3 protein: CASSPRDHTEAFF. For the CDR3, the DNA is TGTGCCAGCAGCCCGAGGGATCACACTGAAGCTTTCTTT. The full variable domain, in which reference TRBV7-2 and TRBJ1-1 provide the parts outside the CDR3, is GAGVSQSPSNKVTEKGKDVELRCDPISGHTALYWYRQSLGQGLEFLIYFQGNSAPDKSGLPSDRFSAERTGGSVSTLTIQRTQQEDSAVYLCASSPRDHTEAFFGQGTRLTVV.

The chain carries TRBV5-1 and TRBJ1-3; D ambiguous. V lost 4 bases to trimming and J lost 0 bases, with 11 bases between them. Germline V gene data show CDR1 as SGHRS and CDR2 as YFSETQ. This CDR3 spans 15 amino acids. This chain's CDR3 is CASSARSYSGNTIYF. The CDR3 coding sequence is TGCGCCAGCAGCGCCCGGAGCTACTCTGGAAACACCATATATTTT.

This rearrangement joins TRBV24-1 to TRBJ1-5; 12 bases agree with TRBD1. Trimming removed 3 bases from V and 3 bases from J; junction bases left unmatched: 5. The CDR3 has 17 residues. Germline CDR1 reads KGHDR; CDR2 reads SFDVKD. CDR3: CATSDRGQGAFNQPQHF. The CDR3 nucleotides are TGTGCCACCAGTGATAGGGGACAGGGGGCTTTCAATCAGCCCCAGCATTTT.

This chain links TRBV28 with TRBJ2-3; TRBD2 aligns across 7 bases. The CDR3 covers 15 residues. V lost 5 bases, J lost 3 bases, and 8 bases stayed unmatched. Germline CDR1 and CDR2: MDHEN and SYDVKM. The CDR3 is CASSRPSSGTDTQYF. The CDR3 DNA reads as TGTGCCAGCAGTCGACCATCTAGCGGAACAGATACGCAGTATTTT.

This clone has just one count. The chain joins TRBV10-3 to TRBJ2-1; TRBD1 might be the D (5 bases). The germline V and J ends were trimmed by 2 bases and 12 bases, with 20 bases remaining between them. Germline assignment: CDR1 ENHRY and CDR2 SYGVKD. The CDR3 is made up of 15 amino acids. This CDR3 reads CAISEPDQGYPPQFF. The CDR3 DNA reads TGTGCCATCAGTGAGCCGGACCAGGGATACCCCCCGCAGTTCTTC.

This clone has a single count. The rearrangement uses TRBV7-3 and TRBJ2-2; 8 positions match TRBD1. The CDR3 is made up of 16 amino acids. CDR1 and CDR2 (germline): SGHTA, FQGTGA. Trimming cost V 5 bases and J 0 bases; bases outside gene matches: 5. DNA for the CDR3: TGTGCCAGCAGCCCTGTGGGACAGGCGAACACCGGGGAGCTGTTTTTT. This gives the protein CASSPVGQANTGELFF.

The chain is built from TRBV6-5 and TRBJ2-7; TRBD2 matches at 12 bases. CDR1 and CDR2 from the germline V gene are MNHEY and SVGAGI. This CDR3 has 14 residues. J gave up 7 bases and V 6 bases, and 7 bases lay outside the gene matches. Here the CDR3 reads CASRASGGAAEQYF. CDR3 in DNA: TGTGCCAGCAGAGCTAGCGGGGGGGCGGCAGAGCAGTACTTC.

The rearrangement uses TRBV15 and TRBJ2-6; D possibly corresponds to TRBD2 (5 bases). CDR3 length: 15 amino acids. Germline V gene sequence: CDR1 LNHNV, CDR2 YYDKDF (reference sequence). Trimming took 4 bases from V and 8 from J, leaving 15 bases between them. Here the CDR3 DNA reads TGTGCCACCAGCATCCCCGGATCGGGGACCAACGTCCTGACTTTC. This codes for CATSIPGSGTNVLTF.

The chain recombines TRBV11-3 with TRBJ2-1; no reliable D call. Germline assignment: CDR1 SGHNT and CDR2 YENEEA. The CDR3 is 12 residues long. V lost 4 bases and J lost 7, with 8 bases in between. CDR3 loop: CASSSGLNEQFF. CDR3 DNA sequence: TGTGCCAGCAGCTCCGGTTTAAATGAGCAGTTCTTC.

This chain connects TRBV28 to TRBJ1-5; tentatively, D is TRBD1 (5 bases). The germline V gene encodes CDR1 MDHEN and CDR2 SYDVKM. Trimming cost V 6 bases and J 3 bases, with 15 bases left between them. The CDR3 runs 15 residues. The CDR3 protein is CASRSGGKPNQPQHF. The CDR3 DNA follows: TGTGCCAGCAGGTCGGGGGGGAAACCCAATCAGCCCCAGCATTTT.

This clone has a count of ten or more. This chain connects TRBV5-6 to TRBJ2-4, with 7 bases that match TRBD2. Trimming at V came to 1 base and at J to 3 bases, leaving 4 bases not matched to a gene. Per the germline V gene, CDR1 is SGHDT and CDR2 is YYEEEE. The CDR3 has 15 residues. The CDR3 DNA is TGTGCCAGCAGCTTGATCGCGGGGGACAAAAACATTCAGTACTTC. Protein product: CASSLIAGDKNIQYF.

The rearrangement uses TRBV7-2 and TRBJ1-2, with 9 bases that match TRBD1. The CDR3 is made up of 13 amino acids. Losses at the gene ends were 7 bases for V and 10 bases for J; bases not matched to a gene: 10. Germline values: CDR1 SGHTA, CDR2 FQGNSA. The CDR3 DNA sequence: TGTGCCAGCATGGGGTGGGACAGGGAAGACTACACCTTC. Its translation: CASMGWDREDYTF. The full variable domain, completed using reference TRBV7-2 and TRBJ1-2, is GAGVSQSPSNKVTEKGKDVELRCDPISGHTALYWYRQSLGQGLEFLIYFQGNSAPDKSGLPSDRFSAERTGGSVSTLTIQRTQQEDSAVYLCASMGWDREDYTFGSGTRLTVV.

This rearrangement joins TRBV10-2 to TRBJ2-1; D is undetermined. The CDR3 is made up of 13 amino acids. CDR1 and CDR2 (germline): WSHSY, SAAADI. Trimming pared 4 bases from V and 4 bases from J, leaving 8 bases between. The CDR3 protein is CASSGQGYNEQFF. CDR3 coding DNA: TGCGCCAGCAGTGGACAAGGTTACAATGAGCAGTTCTTC.

The chain uses TRBV2 and TRBJ1-6; TRBD1 matches 8 bases. The CDR3 consists of 15 residues. CDR1 is SNHLY, CDR2 FYNNEI, per germline. Germline trimming cut 3 bases from V and 8 bases from J; bases unmatched to any gene: 6. DNA of the CDR3: TGTGCCAGCAGTGATTTCAGGGGGCCTGATTCACCCCTCCACTTT. Residues: CASSDFRGPDSPLHF.

V gene TRBV2 combines with J gene TRBJ2-5, with TRBD1 matching over 9 bases. The germline V gene encodes CDR1 SNHLY and CDR2 FYNNEI. The junction had 5 bases not matched to a gene; V was cut back by 6 bases and J by 3 bases. This CDR3 is 14 amino acids long. The CDR3 loop is CASRWTGAEETQYF. The CDR3 DNA follows: TGTGCCAGCAGATGGACAGGGGCGGAAGAGACCCAGTACTTC.